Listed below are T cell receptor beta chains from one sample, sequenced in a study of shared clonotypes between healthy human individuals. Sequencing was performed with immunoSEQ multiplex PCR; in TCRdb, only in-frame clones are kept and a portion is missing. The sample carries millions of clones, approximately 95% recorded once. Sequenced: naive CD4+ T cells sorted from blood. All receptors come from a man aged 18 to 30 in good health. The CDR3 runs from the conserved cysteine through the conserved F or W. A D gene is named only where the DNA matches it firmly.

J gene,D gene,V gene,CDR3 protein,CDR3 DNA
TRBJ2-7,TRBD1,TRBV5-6,CASSPLGQGAYEQYF,TGTGCCAGCAGCCCTTTGGGACAGGGGGCTTACGAGCAGTACTTC
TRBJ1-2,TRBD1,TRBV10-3,CAISTGGGGYTF,TGTGCCATCAGTACAGGGGGCGGTGGCTACACCTTC
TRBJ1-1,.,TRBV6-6,CASSYDAFNTEAFF,TGTGCCAGCAGTTACGATGCTTTTAACACTGAAGCTTTCTTT
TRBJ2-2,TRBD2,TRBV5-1,CASSGGLAENTGELFF,TGCGCCAGCAGCGGGGGACTAGCGGAGAACACCGGGGAGCTGTTTTTT
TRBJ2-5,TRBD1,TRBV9,CASSAQQGLQETQYF,TGTGCCAGCAGCGCGCAACAGGGGCTTCAAGAGACCCAGTACTTC
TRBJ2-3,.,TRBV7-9,CASSLVEGVSTDTQYF,TGTGCCAGCAGCTTAGTGGAGGGCGTTAGCACAGATACGCAGTATTTT
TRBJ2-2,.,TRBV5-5,CASSAAFDRRLNTGELFF,TGTGCCAGCAGCGCCGCCTTCGACAGGAGACTTAACACCGGGGAGCTGTTTTTT
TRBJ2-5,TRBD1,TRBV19,CASSRQGLQETQYF,TGTGCCAGTAGTAGACAGGGGCTTCAAGAGACCCAGTACTTC
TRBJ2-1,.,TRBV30,CAWSPQAYNEQFF,TGTGCCTGGAGTCCACAGGCCTACAATGAGCAGTTCTTC
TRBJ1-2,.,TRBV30,CAWSVLDGNYGYTF,TGTGCCTGGAGTGTCTTAGACGGGAACTATGGCTACACCTTC
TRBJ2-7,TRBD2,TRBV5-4,CASSFGRPGLDSYEQYF,TGTGCCAGCAGCTTTGGCAGGCCGGGACTAGACTCCTACGAGCAGTACTTC
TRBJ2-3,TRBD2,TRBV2,CASSEGFSGATDTQYF,TGTGCCAGCAGTGAAGGGTTTAGCGGGGCCACAGATACGCAGTATTTT